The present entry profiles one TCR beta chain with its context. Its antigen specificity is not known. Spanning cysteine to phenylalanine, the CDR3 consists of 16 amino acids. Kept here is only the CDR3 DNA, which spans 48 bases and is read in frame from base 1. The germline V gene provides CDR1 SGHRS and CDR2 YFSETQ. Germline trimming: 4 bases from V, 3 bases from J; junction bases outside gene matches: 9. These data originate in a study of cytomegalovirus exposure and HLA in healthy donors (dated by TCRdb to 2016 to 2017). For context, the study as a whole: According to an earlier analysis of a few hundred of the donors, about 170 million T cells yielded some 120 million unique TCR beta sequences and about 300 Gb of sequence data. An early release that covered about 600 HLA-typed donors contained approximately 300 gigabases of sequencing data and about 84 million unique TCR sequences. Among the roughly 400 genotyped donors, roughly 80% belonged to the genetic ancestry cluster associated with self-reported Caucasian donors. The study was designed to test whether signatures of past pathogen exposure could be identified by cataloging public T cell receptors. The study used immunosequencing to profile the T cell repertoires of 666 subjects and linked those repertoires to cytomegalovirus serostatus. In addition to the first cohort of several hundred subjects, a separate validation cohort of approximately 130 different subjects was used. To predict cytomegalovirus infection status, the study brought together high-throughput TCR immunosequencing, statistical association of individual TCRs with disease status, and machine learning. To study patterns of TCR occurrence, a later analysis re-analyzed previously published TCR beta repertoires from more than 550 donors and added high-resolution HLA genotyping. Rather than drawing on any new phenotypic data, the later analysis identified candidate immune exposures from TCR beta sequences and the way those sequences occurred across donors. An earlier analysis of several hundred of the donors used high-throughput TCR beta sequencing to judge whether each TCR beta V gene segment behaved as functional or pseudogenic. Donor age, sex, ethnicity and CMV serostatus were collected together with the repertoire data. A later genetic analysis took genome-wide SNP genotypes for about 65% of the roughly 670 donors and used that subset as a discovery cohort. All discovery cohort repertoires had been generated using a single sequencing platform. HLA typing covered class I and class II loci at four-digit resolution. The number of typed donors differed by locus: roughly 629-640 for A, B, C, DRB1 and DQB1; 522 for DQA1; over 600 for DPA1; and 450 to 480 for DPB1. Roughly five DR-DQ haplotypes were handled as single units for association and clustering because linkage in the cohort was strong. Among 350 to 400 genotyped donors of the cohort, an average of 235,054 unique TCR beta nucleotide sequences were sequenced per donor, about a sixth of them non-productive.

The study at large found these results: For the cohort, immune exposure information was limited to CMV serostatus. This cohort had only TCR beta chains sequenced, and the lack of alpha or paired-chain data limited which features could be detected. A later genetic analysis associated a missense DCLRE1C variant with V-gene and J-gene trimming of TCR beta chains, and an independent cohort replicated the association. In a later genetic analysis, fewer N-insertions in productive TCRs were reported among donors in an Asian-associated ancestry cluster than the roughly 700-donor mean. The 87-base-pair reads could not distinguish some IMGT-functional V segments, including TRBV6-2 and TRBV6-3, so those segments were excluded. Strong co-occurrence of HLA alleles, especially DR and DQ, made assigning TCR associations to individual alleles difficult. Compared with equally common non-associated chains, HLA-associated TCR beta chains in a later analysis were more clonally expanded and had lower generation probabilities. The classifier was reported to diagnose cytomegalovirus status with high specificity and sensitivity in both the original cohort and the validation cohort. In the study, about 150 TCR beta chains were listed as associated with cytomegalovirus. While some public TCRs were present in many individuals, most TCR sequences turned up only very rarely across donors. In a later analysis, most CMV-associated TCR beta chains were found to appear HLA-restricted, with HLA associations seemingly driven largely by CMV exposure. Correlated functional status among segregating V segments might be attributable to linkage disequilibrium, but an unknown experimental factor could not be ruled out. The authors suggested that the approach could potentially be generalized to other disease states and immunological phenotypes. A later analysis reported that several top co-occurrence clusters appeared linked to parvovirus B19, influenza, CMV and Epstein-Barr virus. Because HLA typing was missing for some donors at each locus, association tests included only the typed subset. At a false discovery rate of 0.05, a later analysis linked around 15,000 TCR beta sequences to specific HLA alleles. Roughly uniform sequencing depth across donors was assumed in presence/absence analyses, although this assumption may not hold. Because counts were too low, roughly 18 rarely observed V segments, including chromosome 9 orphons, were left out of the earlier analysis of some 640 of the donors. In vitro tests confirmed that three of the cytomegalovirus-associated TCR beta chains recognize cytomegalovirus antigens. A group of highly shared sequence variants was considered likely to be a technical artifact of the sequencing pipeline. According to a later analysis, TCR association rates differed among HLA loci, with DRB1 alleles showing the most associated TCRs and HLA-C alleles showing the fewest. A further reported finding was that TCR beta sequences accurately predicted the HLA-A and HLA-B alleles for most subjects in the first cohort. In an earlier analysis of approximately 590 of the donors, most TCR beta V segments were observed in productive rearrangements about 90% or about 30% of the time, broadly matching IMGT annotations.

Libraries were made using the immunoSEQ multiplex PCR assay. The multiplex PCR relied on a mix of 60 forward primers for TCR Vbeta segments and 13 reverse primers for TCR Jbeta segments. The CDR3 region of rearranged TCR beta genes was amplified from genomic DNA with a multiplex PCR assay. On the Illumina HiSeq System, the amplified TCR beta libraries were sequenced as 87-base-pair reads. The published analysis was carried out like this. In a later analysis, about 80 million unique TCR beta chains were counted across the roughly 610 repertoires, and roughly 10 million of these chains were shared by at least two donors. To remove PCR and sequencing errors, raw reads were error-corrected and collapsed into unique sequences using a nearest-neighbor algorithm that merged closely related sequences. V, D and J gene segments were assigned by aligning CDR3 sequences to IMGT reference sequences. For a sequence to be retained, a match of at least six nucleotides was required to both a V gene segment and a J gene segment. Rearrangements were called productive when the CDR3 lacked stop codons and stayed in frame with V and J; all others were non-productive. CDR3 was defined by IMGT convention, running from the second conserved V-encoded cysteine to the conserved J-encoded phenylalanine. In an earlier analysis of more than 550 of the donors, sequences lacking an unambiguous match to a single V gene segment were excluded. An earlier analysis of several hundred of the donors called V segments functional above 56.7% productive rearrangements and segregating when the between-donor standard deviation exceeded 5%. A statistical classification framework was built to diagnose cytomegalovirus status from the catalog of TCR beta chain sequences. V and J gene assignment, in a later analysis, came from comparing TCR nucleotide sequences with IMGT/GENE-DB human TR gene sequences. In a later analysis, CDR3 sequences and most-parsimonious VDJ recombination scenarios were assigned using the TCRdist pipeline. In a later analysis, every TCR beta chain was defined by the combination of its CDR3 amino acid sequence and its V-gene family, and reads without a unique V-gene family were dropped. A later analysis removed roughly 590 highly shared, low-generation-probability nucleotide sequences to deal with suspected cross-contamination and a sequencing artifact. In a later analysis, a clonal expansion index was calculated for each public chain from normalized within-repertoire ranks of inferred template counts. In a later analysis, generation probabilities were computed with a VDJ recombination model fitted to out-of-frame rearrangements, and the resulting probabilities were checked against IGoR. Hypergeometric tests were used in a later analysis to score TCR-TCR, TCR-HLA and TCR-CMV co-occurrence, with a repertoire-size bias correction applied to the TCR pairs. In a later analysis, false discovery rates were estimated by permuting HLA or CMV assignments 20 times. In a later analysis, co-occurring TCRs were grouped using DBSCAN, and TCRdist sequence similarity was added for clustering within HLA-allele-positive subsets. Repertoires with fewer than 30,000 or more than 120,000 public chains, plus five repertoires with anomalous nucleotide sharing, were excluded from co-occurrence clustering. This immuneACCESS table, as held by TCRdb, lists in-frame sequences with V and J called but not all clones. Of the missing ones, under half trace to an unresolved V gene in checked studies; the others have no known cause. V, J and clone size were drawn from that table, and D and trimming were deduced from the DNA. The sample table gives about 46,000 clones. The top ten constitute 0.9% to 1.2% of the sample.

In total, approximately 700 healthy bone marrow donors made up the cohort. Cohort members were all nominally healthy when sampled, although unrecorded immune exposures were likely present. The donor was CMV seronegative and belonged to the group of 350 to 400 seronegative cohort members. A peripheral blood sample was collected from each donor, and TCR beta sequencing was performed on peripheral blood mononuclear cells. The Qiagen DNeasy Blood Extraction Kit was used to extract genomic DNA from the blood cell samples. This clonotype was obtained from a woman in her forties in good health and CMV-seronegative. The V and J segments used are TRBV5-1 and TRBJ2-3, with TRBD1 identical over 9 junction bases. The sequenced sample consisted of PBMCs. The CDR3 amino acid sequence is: CASSLNRGLLTDTQYF. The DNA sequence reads TGCGCCAGCAGCCTTAACAGGGGGCTTCTAACAGATACGCAGTATTTT.